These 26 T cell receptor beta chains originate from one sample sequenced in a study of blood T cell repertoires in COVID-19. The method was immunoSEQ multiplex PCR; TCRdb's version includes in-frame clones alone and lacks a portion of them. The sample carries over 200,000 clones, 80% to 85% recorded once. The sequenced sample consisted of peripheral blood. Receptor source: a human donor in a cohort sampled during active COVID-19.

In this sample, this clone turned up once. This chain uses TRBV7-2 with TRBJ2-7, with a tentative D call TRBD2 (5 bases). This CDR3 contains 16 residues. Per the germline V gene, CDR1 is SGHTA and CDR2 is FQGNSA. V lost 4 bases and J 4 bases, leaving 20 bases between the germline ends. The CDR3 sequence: CASSSAGGWVQYEQYF. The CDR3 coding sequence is TGTGCCAGCAGCTCCGCCGGCGGGTGGGTTCAGTACGAGCAGTACTTC.

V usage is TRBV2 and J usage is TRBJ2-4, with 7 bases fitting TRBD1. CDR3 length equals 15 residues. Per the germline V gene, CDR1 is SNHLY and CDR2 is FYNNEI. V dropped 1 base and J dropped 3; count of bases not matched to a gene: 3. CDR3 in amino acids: CASSEEPGGKNIQYF. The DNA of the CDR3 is TGTGCCAGCAGTGAAGAACCAGGGGGCAAAAACATTCAGTACTTC.

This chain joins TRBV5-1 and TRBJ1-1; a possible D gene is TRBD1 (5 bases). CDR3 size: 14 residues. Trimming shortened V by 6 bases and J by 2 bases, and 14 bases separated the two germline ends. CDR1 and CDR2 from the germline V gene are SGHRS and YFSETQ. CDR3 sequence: CASTPGTLNTEAFF. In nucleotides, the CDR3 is TGCGCCAGCACCCCTGGGACTCTTAACACTGAAGCTTTCTTT.

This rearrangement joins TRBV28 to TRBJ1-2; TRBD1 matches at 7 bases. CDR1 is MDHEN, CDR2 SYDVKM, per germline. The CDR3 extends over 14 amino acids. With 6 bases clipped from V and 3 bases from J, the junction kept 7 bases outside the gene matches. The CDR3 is CASRAGGLDYGYTF. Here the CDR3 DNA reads TGTGCCAGCAGGGCAGGGGGTTTGGACTATGGCTACACCTTC.

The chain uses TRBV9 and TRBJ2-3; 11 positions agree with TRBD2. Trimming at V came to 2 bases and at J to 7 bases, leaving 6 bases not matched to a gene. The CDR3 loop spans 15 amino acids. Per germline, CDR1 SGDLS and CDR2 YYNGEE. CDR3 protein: CASSVLAGGPNTQYF. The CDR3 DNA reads TGTGCCAGCAGCGTTTTAGCGGGAGGGCCGAATACGCAGTATTTT.

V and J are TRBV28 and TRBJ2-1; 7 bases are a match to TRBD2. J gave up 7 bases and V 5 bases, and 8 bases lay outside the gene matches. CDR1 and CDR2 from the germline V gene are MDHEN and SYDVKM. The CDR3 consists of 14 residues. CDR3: CASSPPGGGNEQFF. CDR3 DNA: TGTGCCAGCAGTCCGCCTGGGGGGGGGAATGAGCAGTTCTTC.

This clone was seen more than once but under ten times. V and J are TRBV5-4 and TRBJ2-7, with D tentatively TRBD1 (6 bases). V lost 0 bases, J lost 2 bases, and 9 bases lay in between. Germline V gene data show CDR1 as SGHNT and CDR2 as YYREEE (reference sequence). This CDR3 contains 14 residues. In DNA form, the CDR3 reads TGTGCCAGCAGCTTGGCTGGGACACCCTACGAGCAGTACTTC. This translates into CASSLAGTPYEQYF.

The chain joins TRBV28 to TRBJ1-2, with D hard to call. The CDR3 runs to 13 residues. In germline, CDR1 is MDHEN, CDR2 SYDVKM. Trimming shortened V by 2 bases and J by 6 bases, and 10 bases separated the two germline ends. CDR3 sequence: CASSLPGSDGYTF. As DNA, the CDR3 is TGTGCCAGCAGTTTACCCGGGAGTGATGGCTACACCTTC.

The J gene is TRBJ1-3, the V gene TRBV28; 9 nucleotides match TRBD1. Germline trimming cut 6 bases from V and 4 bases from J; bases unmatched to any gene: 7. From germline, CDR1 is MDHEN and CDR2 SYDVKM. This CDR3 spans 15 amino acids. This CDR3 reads CASRGGTGTGNTIYF. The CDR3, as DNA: TGTGCCAGCAGGGGCGGGACAGGGACAGGAAACACCATATATTTT.

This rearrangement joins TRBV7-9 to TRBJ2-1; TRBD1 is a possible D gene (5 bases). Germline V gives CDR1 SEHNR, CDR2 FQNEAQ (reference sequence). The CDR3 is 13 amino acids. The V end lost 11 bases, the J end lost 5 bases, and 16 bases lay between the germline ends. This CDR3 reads CAVKGVRHNEQFF. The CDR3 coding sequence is TGTGCCGTAAAAGGGGTGCGGCACAATGAGCAGTTCTTC.

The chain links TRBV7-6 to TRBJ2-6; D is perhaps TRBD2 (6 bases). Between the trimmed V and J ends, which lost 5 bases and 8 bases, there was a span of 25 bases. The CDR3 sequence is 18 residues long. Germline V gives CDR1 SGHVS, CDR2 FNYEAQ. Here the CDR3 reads CASSQSGGASTRSNVLTF. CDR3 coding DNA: TGTGCCAGCAGCCAAAGTGGAGGGGCCTCGACCCGTTCCAACGTCCTGACTTTC.

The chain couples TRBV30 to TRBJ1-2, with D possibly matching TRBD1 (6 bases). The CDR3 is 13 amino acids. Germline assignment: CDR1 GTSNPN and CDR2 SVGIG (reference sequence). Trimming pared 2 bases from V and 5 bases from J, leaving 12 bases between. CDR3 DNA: TGTGCCTGGAGTCCGGACAGATCATATGGCTACACCTTC. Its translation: CAWSPDRSYGYTF.

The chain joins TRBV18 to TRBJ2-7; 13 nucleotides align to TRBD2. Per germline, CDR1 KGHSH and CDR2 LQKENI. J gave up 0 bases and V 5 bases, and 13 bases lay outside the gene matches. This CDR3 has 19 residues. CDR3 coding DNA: TGTGCCAGCTCATACATTCCCGCGGGACTAGCGGGACGCTCCTACGAGCAGTACTTC. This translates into CASSYIPAGLAGRSYEQYF.

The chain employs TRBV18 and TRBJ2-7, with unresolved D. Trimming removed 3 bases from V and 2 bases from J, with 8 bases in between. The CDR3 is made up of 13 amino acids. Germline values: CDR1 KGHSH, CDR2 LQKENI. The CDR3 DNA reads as TGTGCCAGCTCACCCCGCTCTACCTACGAGCAGTACTTC. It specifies CASSPRSTYEQYF.

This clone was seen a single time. CDR3 sequence reads: CASSDSGRATEQFF. Written as DNA, the CDR3 is TGTGCCAGCAGCGACAGCGGGAGGGCCACTGAGCAGTTCTTC. The chain couples TRBV9 to TRBJ2-1; 10 positions match TRBD2. The CDR3 is made up of 14 amino acids. Germline CDR1 SGDLS, CDR2 YYNGEE. Trimming cost V 3 bases and J 9 bases; bases outside gene matches: 6. The whole variable domain, remainder taken from reference TRBV9 and TRBJ2-1, is DSGVTQTPKHLITATGQRVTLRCSPRSGDLSVYWYQQSLDQGLQFLIQYYNGEERAKGNILERFSAQQFPDLHSELNLSSLELGDSALYFCASSDSGRATEQFFGPGTRLTVL.

The CDR3 spells CASSLSGLGEQYF. The CDR3 DNA reads as TGTGCCAGCAGTTTATCGGGCCTCGGCGAGCAGTACTTC. The chain recombines TRBV27 with TRBJ2-7; D is undetermined. V lost 0 bases to trimming and J lost 6 bases, with 9 bases between them. The CDR3 is 13 amino acids. From germline, CDR1 is MNHEY and CDR2 SMNVEV (reference sequence).

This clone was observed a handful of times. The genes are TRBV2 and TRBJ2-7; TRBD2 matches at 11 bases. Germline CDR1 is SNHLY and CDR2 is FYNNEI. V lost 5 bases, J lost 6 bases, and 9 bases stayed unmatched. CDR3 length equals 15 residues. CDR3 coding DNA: TGTGCCAGCAGTCGAATCCTAGCGGGAGGTCGCGAGCAGTACTTC. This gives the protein CASSRILAGGREQYF.

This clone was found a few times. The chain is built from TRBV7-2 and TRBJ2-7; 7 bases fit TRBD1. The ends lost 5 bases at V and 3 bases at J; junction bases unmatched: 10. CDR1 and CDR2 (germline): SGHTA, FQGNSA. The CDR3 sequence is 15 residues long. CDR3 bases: TGTGCCAGCAGCCCGGACAGGTCCTCGGGCTACGAGCAGTACTTC. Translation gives CASSPDRSSGYEQYF. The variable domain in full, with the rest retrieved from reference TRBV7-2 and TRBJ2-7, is GAGVSQSPSNKVTEKGKDVELRCDPISGHTALYWYRQSLGQGLEFLIYFQGNSAPDKSGLPSDRFSAERTGGSVSTLTIQRTQQEDSAVYLCASSPDRSSGYEQYFGPGTRLTVT.

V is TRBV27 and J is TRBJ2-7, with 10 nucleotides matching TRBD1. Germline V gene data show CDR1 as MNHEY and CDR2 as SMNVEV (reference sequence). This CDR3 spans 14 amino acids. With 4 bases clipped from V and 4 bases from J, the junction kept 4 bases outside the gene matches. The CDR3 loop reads CASSWRQGAYEQYF. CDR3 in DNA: TGTGCCAGCAGTTGGAGACAGGGGGCTTACGAGCAGTACTTC.

The CDR3 protein is CASSQAPVQVAGGNLYEQYF. The CDR3 DNA reads as TGCGCCAGCAGCCAAGCCCCCGTTCAGGTAGCGGGAGGTAACCTCTACGAGCAGTACTTC. V and J are TRBV4-1 and TRBJ2-7; TRBD2 matches 10 bases. Germline V gives CDR1 MGHRA, CDR2 YSYEKL. Trimming cost V 1 base and J 3 bases; bases outside gene matches: 18. There are 20 residues in the CDR3.

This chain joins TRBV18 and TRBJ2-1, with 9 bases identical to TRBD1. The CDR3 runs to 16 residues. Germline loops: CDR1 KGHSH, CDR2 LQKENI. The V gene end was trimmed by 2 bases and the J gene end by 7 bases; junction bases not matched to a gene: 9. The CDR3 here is CASSPSAGQGRNEQFF. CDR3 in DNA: TGTGCCAGCTCACCAAGTGCGGGACAGGGTAGGAATGAGCAGTTCTTC.

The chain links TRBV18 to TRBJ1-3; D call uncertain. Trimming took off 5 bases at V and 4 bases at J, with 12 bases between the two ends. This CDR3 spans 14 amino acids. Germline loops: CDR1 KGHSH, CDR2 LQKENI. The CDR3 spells CASSKDGVGNTIYF. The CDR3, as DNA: TGTGCCAGCTCAAAAGACGGGGTCGGAAACACCATATATTTT.

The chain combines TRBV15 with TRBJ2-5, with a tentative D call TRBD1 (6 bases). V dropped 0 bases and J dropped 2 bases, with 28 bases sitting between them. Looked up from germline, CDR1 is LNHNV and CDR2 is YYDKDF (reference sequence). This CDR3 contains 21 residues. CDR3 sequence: CATSRDQGPRPARGTQETQYF. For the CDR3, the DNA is TGTGCCACCAGCAGAGATCAGGGTCCCCGACCGGCTAGGGGGACACAAGAGACCCAGTACTTC.

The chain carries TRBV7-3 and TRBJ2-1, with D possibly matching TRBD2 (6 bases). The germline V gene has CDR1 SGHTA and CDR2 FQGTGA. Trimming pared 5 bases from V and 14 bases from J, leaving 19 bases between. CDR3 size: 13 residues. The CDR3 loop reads CASSEGLAGYKFF. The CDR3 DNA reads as TGTGCCAGCAGCGAGGGACTGGCGGGATATAAGTTCTTC.

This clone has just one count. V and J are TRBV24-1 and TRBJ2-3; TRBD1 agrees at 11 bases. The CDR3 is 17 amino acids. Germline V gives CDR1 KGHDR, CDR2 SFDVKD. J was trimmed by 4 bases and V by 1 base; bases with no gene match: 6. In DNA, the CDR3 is TGTGCCACCAGTGATTTTAAGGGACAGGGGGTTTCAGATACGCAGTATTTT. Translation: CATSDFKGQGVSDTQYF.

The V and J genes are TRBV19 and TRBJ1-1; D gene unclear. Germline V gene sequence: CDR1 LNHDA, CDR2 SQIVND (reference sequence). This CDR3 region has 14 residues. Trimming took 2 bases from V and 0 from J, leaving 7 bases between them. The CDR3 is CASSITVMNTEAFF. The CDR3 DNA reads TGTGCCAGTAGTATAACAGTTATGAACACTGAAGCTTTCTTT.